This T cell receptor (beta chain) came from a study of glioma-infiltrating T cells. Study context: Before surgery, glioma patients received dexamethasone for at most six days. Study findings and constraints: A blood CDR3 motif signature was depleted in highly divergent patients.

Of note for this clonotype: Its target is unknown.

Trimming took 4 bases from V and 2 from J, leaving 14 bases between them. Germline V gene sequence: CDR1 MGHRA, CDR2 YSYEKL. The CDR3 loop spans 15 amino acids. Using RNA template, CDR3s of TCR alpha and beta were amplified with iRepertoire arm-PCR. One-step reverse transcription and amplification started from roughly 100-400 ng of tissue mRNA or PBMC total RNA. MiXCR was run by TCRdb on the multiplex PCR reads, yielding one entry per CDR3 protein. Altogether about 380,000 distinct CDR3 sequences are present, around 38% being singletons, with the ten largest covering more than 10%. The material sequenced was glioma tissue, nonneoplastic brain tissue, or PBMCs (not recorded which). The chain uses TRBV4-1 and TRBJ1-2; D gene uncertain. The receptor's source is a human donor with low-grade glioma or glioblastoma, undergoing nonglioma brain surgery, or in good health (not recorded which). CDR3: CASSPSDGSNYGYTF. CDR3 in DNA: TGCGCCAGCAGCCCTTCCGACGGGTCCAACTATGGCTACACCTTC.